Below, one T cell receptor (beta chain) is given with its context. Its antigen is currently unknown. Unique molecular identifiers were used to barcode this TCRbeta library. TCRdb re-analysed the PCR reads in MiXCR, keeping a single row per CDR3 protein. Of 540,000 or so distinct CDR3 sequences listed, 23% are singletons. The V gene end was trimmed by 5 bases and the J gene end by 16 bases; junction bases not matched to a gene: 4. Germline loops: CDR1 MNHEY, CDR2 SVGEGT. CDR3 length equals 10 residues. This entry belongs to a study of T-cell reconstitution after alpha-beta-depleted transplantation in children. Study findings and constraints: A year had passed since transplant, and T-cell counts and diversity by then came mostly from newly produced T cells. Certain patients had high TCRbeta diversity at day 60, and it came from recipient T cells and thymic progenitors that survived. Expanded graft clones numbering several hundred reportedly gave rise to alpha-beta T cells about two months after transplant.

Source: PBMCs, mostly from graft donor cells, taken 360 days after TCRalphabeta/CD19-depleted stem cell transplant. V usage is TRBV6-2 or TRBV6-3 and J usage is TRBJ2-1; 8 bases are a match to TRBD1. This clonotype was sampled from a boy younger than two who had a stem cell transplant for acute myeloid leukemia, so the T cells may come from the graft donor. In DNA form, the CDR3 reads TGTGCCAGCAGTGACGGGACAGGATTCTTC. The encoded protein is CASSDGTGFF.